This passage covers 22 T cell receptor beta chains from one sample sequenced in a study of chemoradiotherapy in HPV16-positive cancers. TCRdb's copy holds only in-frame clones and misses some; the assay was immunoSEQ multiplex PCR. The data contain over 9,000 clones, around 74% of them seen just once; the ten biggest clones take up about 38%. Material: tumor tissue, obtained from a patient who underwent chemoradiotherapy. The source of these receptors is a human donor with HPV-associated anogenital cancer.

Here the CDR3 reads CASSNSDGGYGYTF. The CDR3 bases are TGTGCCAGCAGCAATTCCGACGGCGGCTATGGCTACACCTTC. J is TRBJ1-2 and V is TRBV21-1. TRBV21-1 is a listed pseudogene. The CDR3 is 14 amino acids.

This clone was counted a few times. The chain is built from TRBV4-3 and TRBJ2-1; maybe TRBD2 (5 bases). CDR3 length equals 16 residues. CDR1 is LGHNA and CDR2 is YSLEER in the germline V gene. The V end lost 0 bases, the J end lost 0 bases, and 9 bases lay between the germline ends. CDR3: CASSQESGLSYNEQFF. The CDR3, as DNA: TGCGCCAGCAGCCAAGAAAGCGGACTCTCCTACAATGAGCAGTTCTTC.

The J gene is TRBJ2-3, the V gene TRBV6-6; D remains unclear. The CDR3 is 13 residues long. V shed 0 bases and J shed 6 bases, with 7 bases lying between them. The V gene's germline CDR1 is MNHNY and CDR2 SVGAGI (reference sequence). CDR3 in DNA: TGTGCCAGCAGTTACTCGCGCCCGGATACGCAGTATTTT. Translation: CASSYSRPDTQYF.

The chain is built from TRBV7-2 and TRBJ2-5, with 10 bases identical to TRBD2. Looked up from germline, CDR1 is SGHTA and CDR2 is FQGNSA. J was trimmed by 4 bases and V by 2 bases; bases with no gene match: 7. This CDR3 contains 16 residues. This CDR3 reads CASSLQRGGEGETQYF. The CDR3 bases are TGTGCCAGCAGCTTACAGCGGGGGGGCGAAGGAGAGACCCAGTACTTC.

Only a few counts were recorded for this clone. The chain links TRBV4-1 to TRBJ1-1; D remains unclear. This CDR3 has 16 residues. Germline values: CDR1 MGHRA, CDR2 YSYEKL. Deletions cut 1 base from V and 0 bases from J, with 12 bases between. The CDR3: CASSQGSDGVNTEAFF. The CDR3 region has the DNA TGCGCCAGCAGCCAAGGTTCGGACGGGGTGAACACTGAAGCTTTCTTT.

In this sample, this clone turned up a few times. The chain has TRBV4-1 and TRBJ1-4; no clear D gene. Trimming took off 1 base at V and 10 bases at J, with 7 bases between the two ends. The CDR3 is made up of 12 amino acids. Germline V lookup: CDR1 MGHRA, CDR2 YSYEKL. This chain's CDR3 is CASSQGSGKLFF. The CDR3 nucleotides read TGCGCCAGCAGCCAAGGGTCCGGAAAACTGTTTTTT.

V usage is TRBV7-7 and J usage is TRBJ2-2; no reliable D call. The V gene's germline CDR1 is SSHAT and CDR2 FNYEAQ (reference sequence). The CDR3 spans 15 residues. Trimming took 5 bases from V and 5 from J, leaving 15 bases between them. The CDR3 DNA is TGTGCCAGCAGCCCCGCGGCTAGTGTTACCGGGGAGCTGTTTTTT. Amino acid sequence: CASSPAASVTGELFF.

DNA for the CDR3: TGCGCCAGCAGCGGCGGACAGCCTAGCTCGAGCTACACCTTC. It yields the protein CASSGGQPSSSYTF. This chain connects TRBV5-1 to TRBJ1-2; TRBD1 is a possible D gene (6 bases). Germline V gives CDR1 SGHRS, CDR2 YFSETQ. The CDR3 is made up of 14 amino acids. V dropped 4 bases and J dropped 9 bases, with 19 bases sitting between them. Variable domain in full (rest from reference TRBV5-1 and TRBJ1-2): KAGVTQTPRYLIKTRGQQVTLSCSPISGHRSVSWYQQTPGQGLQFLFEYFSETQRNKGNFPGRFSGRQFSNSRSEMNVSTLELGDSALYLCASSGGQPSSSYTFGSGTRLTVV.

The chain is built from TRBV11-3 and TRBJ1-2; D not certain. The CDR3 totals 14 residues. CDR1 is SGHNT and CDR2 is YENEEA in the germline V gene. The V end lost 1 base, the J end lost 2 bases, and 8 bases lay between the germline ends. In DNA form, the CDR3 reads TGTGCCAGCAGCTTAGGAGCTCGAAACTATGGCTACACCTTC. Translated, it gives CASSLGARNYGYTF.

The chain joins TRBV7-9 to TRBJ2-5, with D maybe TRBD1 (6 bases). V gave up 5 bases and J gave up 0 bases, with 19 bases separating them. CDR3 length: 17 residues. Per the germline V gene, CDR1 is SEHNR and CDR2 is FQNEAQ (reference sequence). The CDR3 DNA sequence: TGTGCCAGCAGCCTTGGGGCAGGGGCCCTGTACCAAGAGACCCAGTACTTC. Translating gives CASSLGAGALYQETQYF. The full variable domain, completed using reference TRBV7-9 and TRBJ2-5, is DTGVSQNPRHKITKRGQNVTFRCDPISEHNRLYWYRQTLGQGPEFLTYFQNEAQLEKSRLLSDRFSAERPKGSFSTLEIQRTEQGDSAMYLCASSLGAGALYQETQYFGPGTRLLVL.

This chain connects TRBV4-3 to TRBJ1-5; 7 nucleotides agree with TRBD1. The germline V gene encodes CDR1 LGHNA and CDR2 YSLEER. V gave up 0 bases and J gave up 9 bases; unmatched junction bases: 5. This CDR3 region has 14 residues. The CDR3 region is CASSQEAGGTPQHF. In nucleotides, the CDR3 is TGCGCCAGCAGCCAAGAGGCAGGGGGGACGCCCCAGCATTTT.

The table lists this clone with a few counts. The genes are TRBV5-6 and TRBJ2-3; D remains ambiguous. Germline V gene sequence: CDR1 SGHDT, CDR2 YYEEEE. This CDR3 has 15 residues. Trimming stripped 1 base from V and 0 bases from J, with 9 bases between. CDR3 in DNA: TGTGCCAGCAGCTTGCCGACAACTAGCACAGATACGCAGTATTTT. This codes for CASSLPTTSTDTQYF. Full variable domain (rest looked up from reference TRBV5-6 and TRBJ2-3): DAGVTQSPTHLIKTRGQQVTLRCSPKSGHDTVSWYQQALGQGPQFIFQYYEEEERQRGNFPDRFSGHQFPNYSSELNVNALLLGDSALYLCASSLPTTSTDTQYFGPGTRLTVL.

V gene TRBV28 combines with J gene TRBJ1-3, with TRBD1 matching over 9 bases. The CDR3 loop spans 16 amino acids. The germline V gene has CDR1 MDHEN and CDR2 SYDVKM. Trimming removed 7 bases from V and 3 bases from J; junction bases left unmatched: 10. CDR3 nucleotides: TGTGCCAGCACCTCCTTACAGGGGGCGCGTGGAAACACCATATATTTT. It is translated as CASTSLQGARGNTIYF.

In the case of this clone: The sample holds other DNA sequences that translate to the same CDR3. The gene calls are TRBV9 and TRBJ1-3; the D gene is possibly TRBD1 (6 bases). Trimming pared 0 bases from V and 0 bases from J, leaving 10 bases between. The CDR3 loop spans 16 amino acids. The germline CDR1 and CDR2 sequences are SGDLS and YYNGEE. CDR3 sequence (DNA): TGTGCCAGCAGCGTAGACAGGGCAAGCTCTGGAAACACCATATATTTT. Protein sequence: CASSVDRASSGNTIYF.

The chain recombines TRBV4-1 with TRBJ1-5; D ambiguous. Per germline, CDR1 MGHRA and CDR2 YSYEKL. The CDR3 is 13 residues long. Trimming removed 4 bases at V and 4 bases at J, with 8 bases between. Written as DNA, the CDR3 is TGCGCCAGCAGCCGCCTGAGGAATCAGCCCCAGCATTTT. It is translated as CASSRLRNQPQHF.

This clone is a singleton in its sample. The chain recombines TRBV7-9 with TRBJ2-7, with D possibly being TRBD2 (6 bases). V lost 3 bases and J lost 3, with 12 bases in between. CDR1 and CDR2 from the germline V gene are SEHNR and FQNEAQ (reference sequence). CDR3 size: 14 residues. The CDR3: CASSLGGRDYEQYF. As DNA, the CDR3 is TGTGCCAGCAGCTTGGGAGGCCGGGACTACGAGCAGTACTTC.

The gene calls are TRBV7-9 and TRBJ2-7, with 9 bases that match TRBD2. Germline-derived CDR1 and CDR2 are SEHNR and FQNEAQ (reference sequence). The CDR3 runs to 18 residues. J lost 4 bases, V lost 3 bases, and 16 bases had no gene match. CDR3 region: CASSFTRGELAGLYEQYV. The CDR3 nucleotides are TGTGCCAGCAGCTTTACTAGGGGGGAGCTAGCGGGGCTTTACGAGCAGTACGTC.

The gene calls are TRBV28 and TRBJ1-4; D might be TRBD1 (5 bases). The V end was cut by 6 bases, the J end by 0 bases, with 11 bases between. Germline V gives CDR1 MDHEN, CDR2 SYDVKM. The CDR3 is 15 amino acids. The CDR3 region is CASRSQGATNEKLFF. The CDR3 DNA reads as TGTGCCAGCAGATCTCAGGGTGCAACTAATGAAAAACTGTTTTTT. The full variable domain, with the rest looked up from reference TRBV28 and TRBJ1-4, is DVKVTQSSRYLVKRTGEKVFLECVQDMDHENMFWYRQDPGLGLRLIYFSYDVKMKEKGDIPEGYSVSREKKERFSLILESASTNQTSMYLCASRSQGATNEKLFFGSGTQLSVL.

The gene calls are TRBV10-3 and TRBJ2-5; TRBD1 matches 7 bases. CDR1 and CDR2 (germline): ENHRY, SYGVKD. Losses at the gene ends were 5 bases for V and 4 bases for J; bases not matched to a gene: 1. CDR3 length: 12 amino acids. CDR3 bases: TGTGCCATCAGTTGGGACAGAGAGACCCAGTACTTC. Encoded protein: CAISWDRETQYF.

The chain is built from TRBV18 and TRBJ2-7; maybe TRBD1 (7 bases). The V end was cut by 2 bases, the J end by 5 bases, with 16 bases between. Germline V gene data show CDR1 as KGHSH and CDR2 as LQKENI. The CDR3 contains 15 residues. In DNA, the CDR3 is TGTGCCAGCTCACCAAGTGGAGGGGGCGGCAACGAGCAGTACGTC. It specifies CASSPSGGGGNEQYV.

The chain employs TRBV27 and TRBJ2-7, with 9 bases that match TRBD1. Germline loops: CDR1 MNHEY, CDR2 SMNVEV (reference sequence). Trimming took 4 bases from V and 4 from J; bases not matched to a gene: 17. This CDR3 has 18 residues. The CDR3 loop reads CASSYQVVHRGLTYEQYF. The CDR3 nucleotides read TGTGCCAGCAGTTACCAAGTGGTTCACAGGGGGCTGACGTACGAGCAGTACTTC.

This chain uses TRBV5-6 with TRBJ1-2, with a possible D match to TRBD1 (6 bases). Germline V gene lookup returns CDR1 SGHDT and CDR2 YYEEEE. V lost 1 base and J lost 7, with 11 bases in between. This CDR3 region has 13 residues. CDR3 loop: CASSLTGSAGYTF. The CDR3 coding sequence is TGTGCCAGCAGCTTGACAGGGTCGGCTGGCTACACCTTC.